These 10 T cell receptor beta chains share one sample of origin, sequenced in a study of T cell repertoires in cytomegalovirus infection. TCRdb reprocessed the reads with MiXCR, giving one entry per CDR3 protein. Here the sample spans 400,000 to 550,000 distinct CDR3 sequences, roughly 10% being singletons. Sequencing was performed on PBMCs. Every receptor here comes from a human donor in good health (CMV status not recorded). Some clones in this sample may be carry-over from other donors' samples.

Ten or more counts support this clonotype. This sequence joins TRBV7-9 and TRBJ1-2, with TRBD1 matching 9 bases. J lost 6 bases, V lost 5 bases, and 7 bases had no gene match. Germline CDR1 reads SEHNR; CDR2 reads FQNEAQ (reference sequence). The CDR3 loop spans 14 amino acids. The CDR3 reads CASSHHGTGHGYTF. The CDR3 DNA reads TGTGCCAGCAGCCATCACGGGACAGGGCATGGCTACACCTTC.

This clonotype has only a few counts. The chain joins TRBV12-3 or TRBV12-4 to TRBJ2-1; 7 bases agree with TRBD2. The CDR3 is made up of 16 amino acids. Trimming removed 3 bases from V and 0 bases from J; junction bases left unmatched: 5. CDR3 region: CASSFSGPSSYNEQFF. CDR3 nucleotide sequence: TGTGCCAGCAGTTTTAGCGGGCCAAGCTCCTACAATGAGCAGTTCTTC.

The chain joins TRBV5-1 to TRBJ2-3; 9 nucleotides line up with TRBD2. The germline gives CDR1 SGHRS, CDR2 YFSETQ. This CDR3 has 15 amino acids. V lost 1 base, J lost 3 bases, and 3 bases stayed unmatched. CDR3 sequence (DNA): TGCGCCAGCAGCTTGAAAAGCGGGGGGACAGATACGCAGTATTTT. As protein: CASSLKSGGTDTQYF.

This clonotype was detected a few times. J is TRBJ1-2 and V is TRBV3-1; no clear D. V lost 1 base and J lost 5, with 5 bases in between. Looked up from germline, CDR1 is LGHDT and CDR2 is YNNKEL (reference sequence). This CDR3 region has 12 residues. CDR3 sequence reads: CASSQVQYGYTF. CDR3 bases: TGTGCCAGCAGCCAAGTCCAGTATGGCTACACCTTC.

The table lists this clonotype with many counts. The gene calls are TRBV6-1 and TRBJ2-5, with 7 bases identical to TRBD2. Germline values: CDR1 MNHNS, CDR2 SASEGT. This CDR3 region has 13 residues. Trimming cost V 6 bases and J 1 base; bases outside gene matches: 2. CDR3 in amino acids: CASRGTIQETQYF. CDR3 nucleotides: TGTGCCAGCAGAGGGACTATCCAAGAGACCCAGTACTTC.

This clonotype has a count of ten or more. The chain links TRBV12-3 or TRBV12-4 to TRBJ2-1; 8 nucleotides agree with TRBD1. The J segment lost 0 bases and the V segment lost 5 bases, leaving 6 bases of the junction unmatched. CDR3 size: 16 residues. The CDR3 region is CASSTTGVGSYNEQFF. CDR3 coding DNA: TGTGCCAGCAGTACGACAGGGGTGGGCTCCTACAATGAGCAGTTCTTC.

The V call is TRBV28, the J call TRBJ2-7; D is possibly TRBD1 or TRBD2 (6 bases each). The CDR3 has 15 residues. Germline V CDR1 and CDR2: MDHEN, SYDVKM. Trimming stripped 5 bases from V and 0 bases from J, with 14 bases between. As DNA, the CDR3 is TGTGCCAGCAGTCAGGGGACTGTCGACTCCTACGAGCAGTACTTC. It encodes CASSQGTVDSYEQYF.

This clonotype came up a few times. J is TRBJ2-1 and V is TRBV28; TRBD2 matches at 13 bases. The CDR3 runs 17 residues. Germline CDR1 MDHEN, CDR2 SYDVKM. The V and J ends lost 2 bases and 10 bases, in that order; junction bases with no gene match: 11. This CDR3 is CASSLSIRTSGREEQFF. The CDR3 region has the DNA TGTGCCAGCAGTTTAAGTATAAGGACTAGCGGGAGAGAAGAGCAGTTCTTC. Based on the CDR3 plus reference TRBV28 and TRBJ2-1, the full variable domain is DVKVTQSSRYLVKRTGEKVFLECVQDMDHENMFWYRQDPGLGLRLIYFSYDVKMKEKGDIPEGYSVSREKKERFSLILESASTNQTSMYLCASSLSIRTSGREEQFFGPGTRLTVL.

The chain uses TRBV7-2 and TRBJ2-1; no reliable D call. V was pared by 3 bases and J by 2 bases, with 8 bases between. Germline CDR1 and CDR2: SGHTA and FQGNSA. This CDR3 comprises 14 residues. CDR3 region: CASSFTVTYNEQFF. CDR3 nucleotide sequence: TGTGCCAGCAGCTTTACAGTTACCTACAATGAGCAGTTCTTC.

V and J are TRBV12-3 or TRBV12-4 and TRBJ2-7; 8 bases fit TRBD1. Trimming cost V 3 bases and J 6 bases; bases outside gene matches: 10. The length of the CDR3 is 15 residues. The CDR3 spells CASSFSRDRLAEQYF. In DNA, the CDR3 is TGTGCCAGCAGTTTTAGCCGGGACAGGTTGGCCGAGCAGTACTTC.